The 2 T cell receptor beta chains listed next were all sequenced from one sample in a study of early T cells in non-severe SARS-CoV-2 infection. A single record per CDR3 protein comes from TCRdb applying MiXCR to the 5' RACE reads. The sample records around 72,000 distinct CDR3 sequences, roughly a tenth being singletons. The sequencing used whole blood, collected at baseline. The receptors stem from an adult who was a healthcare worker with PCR-confirmed SARS-CoV-2 infection or an uninfected control (not recorded which).

In this sample, this clonotype turned up many times. The chain joins TRBV10-3 to TRBJ1-6; no reliable D call. Per the germline V gene, CDR1 is ENHRY and CDR2 is SYGVKD. V was pared by 4 bases and J by 10 bases, with 17 bases between. CDR3 size: 15 residues. The CDR3 region has the DNA TGTGCCATCAGTGTGGATTTCGTTAACTACTCACCCCTCCACTTT. It is translated as CAISVDFVNYSPLHF.

This clonotype was found many times. The rearrangement joins TRBV11-3 to TRBJ2-3; D is ambiguous. The length of the CDR3 is 14 residues. From germline, CDR1 is SGHNT and CDR2 YENEEA. Trimming took off 5 bases at V and 0 bases at J, with 9 bases between the two ends. The CDR3 coding sequence is TGTGCCAGCAGCCCCCGACTGAGCACAGATACGCAGTATTTT. This sequence encodes CASSPRLSTDTQYF. Combining the CDR3 with reference TRBV11-3 and TRBJ2-3 gives the whole variable domain EAGVVQSPRYKIIEKKQPVAFWCNPISGHNTLYWYLQNLGQGPELLIRYENEEAVDDSQLPKDRFSAERLKGVDSTLKIQPAELGDSAVYLCASSPRLSTDTQYFGPGTRLTVL.